The source of this TCR beta chain is a study of radiation and T cells in renal cell carcinoma. Broader study findings: In blood, top tumor clones expanded by 2 weeks, shrinking by 4. Pretreatment tumor biopsies were lacking, so baseline clonotypes are unknown.

The time point was: blood 4 weeks post-SBRT, at nephrectomy. Treatment: 15 Gy SBRT to primary tumor, nephrectomy 4 weeks later. The germline V gene has CDR1 MNHEY and CDR2 SVGAGI. V was pared by 2 bases and J by 10 bases, with 7 bases of the junction left unmatched. This CDR3 has 15 amino acids. Comments on this clone: Its antigen is not identified.

Profiling relied on immunoSEQ multiplex PCR, and the TCRdb table lists in-frame clones only, not all of them. Here the sample spans about 170,000 clones, around 90% being singletons. The sequences come from blood, collected from a patient whose treatment included radiotherapy and nephrectomy. This receptor was taken from a woman between 50 and 59 years old with renal cell carcinoma. The chain couples TRBV6-5 to TRBJ1-6; 8 positions match TRBD1. CDR3 sequence reads: CASSYGDRGGSPLHF. Written as DNA, the CDR3 is TGTGCCAGCAGTTACGGCGACAGGGGTGGATCACCCCTCCACTTT.